The clone carrying this TCR beta chain has just a few counts. Its antigen remains unknown. The J segment lost 2 bases and the V segment lost 0 bases, leaving 7 bases of the junction unmatched. Germline CDR1 is SGHVS and CDR2 is FNYEAQ. This CDR3 is built from 17 residues. TCRdb reprocessed the reads via MiXCR and lists one record per CDR3 protein. This repertoire shows approximately 470,000 distinct CDR3 sequences, about 39% found once; its top ten account for 35% to 50%. This entry is derived from a study of T cell repertoires in cytomegalovirus infection. The V and J genes are TRBV7-6 and TRBJ1-5, with 7 bases identical to TRBD1. This receptor was taken from a human donor in good health (CMV status not recorded). Some clones in this sample may be carry-over from other donors' samples. Specimen: cultured PBMCs, collected from culture after CMV antigen stimulation. CDR3 protein: CASSLADRRVGNQPQHF. The CDR3 coding sequence is TGTGCCAGCAGCTTAGCGGACAGGAGAGTAGGCAATCAGCCCCAGCATTTT.